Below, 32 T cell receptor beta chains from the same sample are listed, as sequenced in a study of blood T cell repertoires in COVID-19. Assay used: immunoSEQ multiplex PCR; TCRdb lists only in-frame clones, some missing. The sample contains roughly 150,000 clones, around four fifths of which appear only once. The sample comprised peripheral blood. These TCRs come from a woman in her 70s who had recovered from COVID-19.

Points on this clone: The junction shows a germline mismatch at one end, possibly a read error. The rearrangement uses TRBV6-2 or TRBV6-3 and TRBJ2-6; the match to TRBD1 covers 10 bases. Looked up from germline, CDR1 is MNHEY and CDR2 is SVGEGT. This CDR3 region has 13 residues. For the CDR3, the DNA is TGTGCCAGCAGTTACCCCCGGGACAGGGGTTGGAGTTTC. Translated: CASSYPRDRGWSF.

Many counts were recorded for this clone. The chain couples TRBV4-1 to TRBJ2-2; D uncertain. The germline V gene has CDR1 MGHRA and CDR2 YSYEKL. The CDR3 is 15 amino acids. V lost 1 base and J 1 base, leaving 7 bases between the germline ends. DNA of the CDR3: TGCGCCAGCAGCCAAGGGCTCAGGAACACCGGGGAGCTGTTTTTT. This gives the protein CASSQGLRNTGELFF.

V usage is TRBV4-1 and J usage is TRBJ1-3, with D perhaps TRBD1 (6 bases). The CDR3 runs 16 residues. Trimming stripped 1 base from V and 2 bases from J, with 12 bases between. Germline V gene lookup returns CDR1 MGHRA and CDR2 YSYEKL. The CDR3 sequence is CASSQVRDTAGNTIYF. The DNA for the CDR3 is TGCGCCAGCAGCCAAGTCCGGGACACTGCTGGAAACACCATATATTTT.

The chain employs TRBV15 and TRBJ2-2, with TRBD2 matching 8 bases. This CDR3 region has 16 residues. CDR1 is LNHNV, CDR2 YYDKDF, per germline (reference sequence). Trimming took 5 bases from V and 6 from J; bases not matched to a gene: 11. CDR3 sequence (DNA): TGTGCCACCAGCCACAGCGGGAGTGGGCTTGCCGGGGAGCTGTTTTTT. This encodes CATSHSGSGLAGELFF.

CDR3 residues: CASATGLAETQYF. Written as DNA, the CDR3 is TGTGCCAGCGCTACGGGACTAGCGGAGACCCAGTACTTC. The rearrangement links TRBV18 to TRBJ2-5, with TRBD2 matching over 10 bases. The germline V gene encodes CDR1 KGHSH and CDR2 LQKENI. V lost 8 bases, J lost 5 bases, and 5 bases stayed unmatched. The CDR3 is made up of 13 amino acids.

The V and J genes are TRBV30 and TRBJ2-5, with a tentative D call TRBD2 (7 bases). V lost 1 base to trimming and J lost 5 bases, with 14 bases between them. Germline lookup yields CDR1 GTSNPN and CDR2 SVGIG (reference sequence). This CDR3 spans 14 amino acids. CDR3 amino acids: CAWSEGGVEETQYF. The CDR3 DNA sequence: TGTGCCTGGAGTGAGGGGGGGGTGGAGGAGACCCAGTACTTC.

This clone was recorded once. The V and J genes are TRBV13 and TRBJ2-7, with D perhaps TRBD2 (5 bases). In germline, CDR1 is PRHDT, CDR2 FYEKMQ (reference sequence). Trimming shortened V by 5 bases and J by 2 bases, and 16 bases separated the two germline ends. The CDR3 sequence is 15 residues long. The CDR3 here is CASSRHEGNPYEQYF. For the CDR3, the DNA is TGTGCCAGCAGCCGCCACGAGGGAAACCCCTACGAGCAGTACTTC.

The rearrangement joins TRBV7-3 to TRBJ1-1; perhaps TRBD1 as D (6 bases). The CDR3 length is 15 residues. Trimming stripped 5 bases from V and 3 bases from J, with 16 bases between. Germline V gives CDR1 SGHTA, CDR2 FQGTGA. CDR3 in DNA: TGTGCCAGCAGCACCGGGGGGGCCCTGGACACTGAAGCTTTCTTT. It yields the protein CASSTGGALDTEAFF.

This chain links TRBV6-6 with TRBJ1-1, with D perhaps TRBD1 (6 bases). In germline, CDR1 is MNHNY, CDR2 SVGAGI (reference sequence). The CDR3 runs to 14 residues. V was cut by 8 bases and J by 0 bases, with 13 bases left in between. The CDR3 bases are TGTGCCAGCGAGAGGGGGAACATGAACACTGAAGCTTTCTTT. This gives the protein CASERGNMNTEAFF.

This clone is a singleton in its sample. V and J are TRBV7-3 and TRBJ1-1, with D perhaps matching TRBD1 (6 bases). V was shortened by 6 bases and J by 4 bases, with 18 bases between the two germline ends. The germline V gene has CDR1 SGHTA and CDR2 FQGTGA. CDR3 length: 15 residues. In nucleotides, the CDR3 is TGTGCCAGCAGTGGTGGCGGGGGGCCTACCACTGAAGCTTTCTTT. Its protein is CASSGGGGPTTEAFF.

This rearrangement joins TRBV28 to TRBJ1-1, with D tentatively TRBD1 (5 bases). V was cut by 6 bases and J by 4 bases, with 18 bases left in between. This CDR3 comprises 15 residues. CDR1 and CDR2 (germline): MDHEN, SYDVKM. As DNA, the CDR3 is TGTGCCAGCAGCCCAACCGGGCCCGGGGGCACTGAAGCTTTCTTT. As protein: CASSPTGPGGTEAFF. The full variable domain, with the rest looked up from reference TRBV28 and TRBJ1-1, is DVKVTQSSRYLVKRTGEKVFLECVQDMDHENMFWYRQDPGLGLRLIYFSYDVKMKEKGDIPEGYSVSREKKERFSLILESASTNQTSMYLCASSPTGPGGTEAFFGQGTRLTVV.

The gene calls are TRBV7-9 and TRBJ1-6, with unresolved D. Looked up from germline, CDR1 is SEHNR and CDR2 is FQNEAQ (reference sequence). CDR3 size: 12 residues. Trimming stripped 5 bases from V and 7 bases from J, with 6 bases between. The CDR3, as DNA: TGTGCCAGCAGCCCCCGGAATTCACCCCTCCACTTT. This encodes CASSPRNSPLHF.

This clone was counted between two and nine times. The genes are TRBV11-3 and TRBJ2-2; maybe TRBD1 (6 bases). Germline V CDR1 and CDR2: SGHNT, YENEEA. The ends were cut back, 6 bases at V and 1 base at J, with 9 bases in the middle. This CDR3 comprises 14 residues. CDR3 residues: CASSPGQNTGELFF. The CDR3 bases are TGTGCCAGCAGTCCGGGACAGAACACCGGGGAGCTGTTTTTT.

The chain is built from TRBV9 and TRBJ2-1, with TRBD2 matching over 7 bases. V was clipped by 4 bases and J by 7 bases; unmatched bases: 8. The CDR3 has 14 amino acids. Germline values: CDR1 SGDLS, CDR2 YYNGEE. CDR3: CASSPVVGGNEQFF. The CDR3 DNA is TGTGCCAGCAGCCCCGTCGTGGGGGGGAATGAGCAGTTCTTC.

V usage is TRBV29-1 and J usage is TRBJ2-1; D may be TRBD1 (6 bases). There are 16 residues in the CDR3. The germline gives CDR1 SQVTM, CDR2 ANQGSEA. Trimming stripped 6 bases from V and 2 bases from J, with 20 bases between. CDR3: CSVPRGTGWPYNEQFF. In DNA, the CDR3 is TGCAGCGTACCCCGGGGTACAGGGTGGCCCTACAATGAGCAGTTCTTC.

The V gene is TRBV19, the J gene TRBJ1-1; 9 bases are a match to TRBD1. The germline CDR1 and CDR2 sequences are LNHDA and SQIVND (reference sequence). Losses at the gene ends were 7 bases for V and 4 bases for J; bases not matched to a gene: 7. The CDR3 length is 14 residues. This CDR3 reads CASTLQGAATEAFF. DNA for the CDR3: TGTGCCAGTACCCTACAGGGGGCGGCCACTGAAGCTTTCTTT.

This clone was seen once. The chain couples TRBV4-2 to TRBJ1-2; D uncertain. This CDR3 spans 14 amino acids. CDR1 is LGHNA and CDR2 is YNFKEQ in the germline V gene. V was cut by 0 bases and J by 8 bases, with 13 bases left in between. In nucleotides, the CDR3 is TGTGCCAGCAGCCAAGACCCCCCGGGGAGGGGCTACACCTTC. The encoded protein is CASSQDPPGRGYTF.

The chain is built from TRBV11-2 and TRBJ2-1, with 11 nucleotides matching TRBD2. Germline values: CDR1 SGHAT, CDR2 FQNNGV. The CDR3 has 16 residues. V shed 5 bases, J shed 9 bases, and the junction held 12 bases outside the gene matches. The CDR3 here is CASSPRGSGGASEQFF. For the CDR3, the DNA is TGTGCCAGCAGCCCCCGGGGTAGCGGGGGGGCTAGTGAGCAGTTCTTC.

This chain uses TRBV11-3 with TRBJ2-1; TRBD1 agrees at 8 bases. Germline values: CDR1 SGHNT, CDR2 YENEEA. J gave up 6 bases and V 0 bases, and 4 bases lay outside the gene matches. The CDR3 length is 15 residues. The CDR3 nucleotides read TGTGCCAGCAGCTTAGAGGGACAGGTCCCCAATGAGCAGTTCTTC. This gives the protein CASSLEGQVPNEQFF.

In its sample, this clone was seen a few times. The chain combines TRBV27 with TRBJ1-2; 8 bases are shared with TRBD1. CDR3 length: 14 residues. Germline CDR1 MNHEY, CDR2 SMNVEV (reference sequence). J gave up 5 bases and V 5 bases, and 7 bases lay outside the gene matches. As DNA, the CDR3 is TGTGCCAGCAGTCCGACAGGGGTCCAGTATGGCTACACCTTC. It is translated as CASSPTGVQYGYTF.

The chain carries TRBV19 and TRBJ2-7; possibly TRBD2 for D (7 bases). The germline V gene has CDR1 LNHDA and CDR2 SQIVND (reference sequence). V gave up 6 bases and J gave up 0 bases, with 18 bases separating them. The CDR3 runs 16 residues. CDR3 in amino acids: CASRGGASEASYEQYF. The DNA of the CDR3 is TGTGCCAGTAGGGGGGGGGCGAGTGAGGCCTCCTACGAGCAGTACTTC.

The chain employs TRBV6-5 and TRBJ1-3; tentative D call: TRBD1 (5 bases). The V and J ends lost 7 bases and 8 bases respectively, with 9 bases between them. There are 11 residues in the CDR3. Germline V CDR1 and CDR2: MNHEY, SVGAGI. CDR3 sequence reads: CASTGGDTIYF. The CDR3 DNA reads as TGTGCCAGCACCGGAGGGGACACCATATATTTT.

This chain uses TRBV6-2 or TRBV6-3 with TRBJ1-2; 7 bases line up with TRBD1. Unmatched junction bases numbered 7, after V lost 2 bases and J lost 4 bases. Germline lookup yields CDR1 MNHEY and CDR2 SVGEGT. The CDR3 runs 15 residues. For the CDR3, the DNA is TGTGCCAGCAGTTACAGACAGGGCTTCACCTATGGCTACACCTTC. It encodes CASSYRQGFTYGYTF.

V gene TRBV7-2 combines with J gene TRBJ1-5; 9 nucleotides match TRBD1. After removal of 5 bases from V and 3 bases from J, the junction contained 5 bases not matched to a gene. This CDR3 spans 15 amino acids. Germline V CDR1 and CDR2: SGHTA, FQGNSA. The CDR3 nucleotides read TGTGCCAGCAGCAGGGGACAGGGAAACAATCAGCCCCAGCATTTT. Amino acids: CASSRGQGNNQPQHF.

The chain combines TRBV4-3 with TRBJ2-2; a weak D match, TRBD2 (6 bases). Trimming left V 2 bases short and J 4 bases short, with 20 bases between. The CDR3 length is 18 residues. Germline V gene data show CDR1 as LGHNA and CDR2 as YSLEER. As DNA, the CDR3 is TGCGCCAGCAGCCAACCTCCGGGGGTGGGTCCGGGCACCGGGGAGCTGTTTTTT. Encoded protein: CASSQPPGVGPGTGELFF.

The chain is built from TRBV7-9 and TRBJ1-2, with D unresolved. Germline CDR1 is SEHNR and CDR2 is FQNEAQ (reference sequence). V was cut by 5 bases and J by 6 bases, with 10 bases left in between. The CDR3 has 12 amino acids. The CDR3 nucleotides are TGTGCCAGCAGCCCCATCGCGGATGGCTACACCTTC. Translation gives CASSPIADGYTF.

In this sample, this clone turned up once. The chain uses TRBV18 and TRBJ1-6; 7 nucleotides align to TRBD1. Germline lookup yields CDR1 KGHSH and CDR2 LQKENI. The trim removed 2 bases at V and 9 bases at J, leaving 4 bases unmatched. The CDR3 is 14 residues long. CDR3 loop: CASSPGQGGSPLHF. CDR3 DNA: TGTGCCAGCTCACCAGGGCAGGGGGGTTCACCCCTCCACTTT.

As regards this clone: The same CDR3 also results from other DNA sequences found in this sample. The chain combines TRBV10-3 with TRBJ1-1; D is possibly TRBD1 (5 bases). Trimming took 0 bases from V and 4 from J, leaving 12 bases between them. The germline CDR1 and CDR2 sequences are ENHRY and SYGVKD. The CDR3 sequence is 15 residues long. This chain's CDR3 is CAISESGQGGTEAFF. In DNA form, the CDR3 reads TGTGCCATCAGTGAGTCGGGCCAGGGTGGCACTGAAGCTTTCTTT.

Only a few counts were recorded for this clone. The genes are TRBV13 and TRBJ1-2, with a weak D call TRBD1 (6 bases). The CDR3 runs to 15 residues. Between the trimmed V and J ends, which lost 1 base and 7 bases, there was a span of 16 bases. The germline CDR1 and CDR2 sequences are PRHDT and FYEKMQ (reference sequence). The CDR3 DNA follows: TGTGCCAGCAGCTTAGACCGGGACATACTCGCTGGCTACACCTTC. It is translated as CASSLDRDILAGYTF.

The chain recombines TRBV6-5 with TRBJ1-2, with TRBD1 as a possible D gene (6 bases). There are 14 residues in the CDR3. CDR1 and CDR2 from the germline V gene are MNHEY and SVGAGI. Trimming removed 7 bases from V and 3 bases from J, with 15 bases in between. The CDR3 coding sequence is TGTGCCAGCATCTTGTCAGGGGTAGACTATGGCTACACCTTC. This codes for CASILSGVDYGYTF.

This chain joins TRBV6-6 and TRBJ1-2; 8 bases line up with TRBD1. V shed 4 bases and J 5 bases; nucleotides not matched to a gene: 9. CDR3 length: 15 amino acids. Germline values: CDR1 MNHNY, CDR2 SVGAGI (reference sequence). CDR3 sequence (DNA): TGTGCCAGCAGTTTTTCGACAGGGGAGGGGTATGGCTACACCTTC. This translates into CASSFSTGEGYGYTF.

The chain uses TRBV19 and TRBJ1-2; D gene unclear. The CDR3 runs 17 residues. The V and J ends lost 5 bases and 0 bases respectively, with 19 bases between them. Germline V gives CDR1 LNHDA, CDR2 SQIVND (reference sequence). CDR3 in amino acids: CASSPPRVRLPNYGYTF. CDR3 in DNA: TGTGCCAGTAGTCCCCCCCGGGTGCGACTTCCTAACTATGGCTACACCTTC.